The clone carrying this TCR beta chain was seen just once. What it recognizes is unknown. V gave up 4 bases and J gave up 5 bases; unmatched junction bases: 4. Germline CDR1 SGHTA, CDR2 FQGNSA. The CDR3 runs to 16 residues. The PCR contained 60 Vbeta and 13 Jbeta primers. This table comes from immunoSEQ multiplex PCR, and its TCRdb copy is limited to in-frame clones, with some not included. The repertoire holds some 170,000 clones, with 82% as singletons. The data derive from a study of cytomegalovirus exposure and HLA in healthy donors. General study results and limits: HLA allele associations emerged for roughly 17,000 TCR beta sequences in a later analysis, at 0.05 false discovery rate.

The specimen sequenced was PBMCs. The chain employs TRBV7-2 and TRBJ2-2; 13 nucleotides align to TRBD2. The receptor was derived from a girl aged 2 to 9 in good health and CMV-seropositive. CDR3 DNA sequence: TGTGCCAGCAGCTCCTGGGGACTAGCGGGAACCGGGGAGCTGTTTTTT. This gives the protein CASSSWGLAGTGELFF.